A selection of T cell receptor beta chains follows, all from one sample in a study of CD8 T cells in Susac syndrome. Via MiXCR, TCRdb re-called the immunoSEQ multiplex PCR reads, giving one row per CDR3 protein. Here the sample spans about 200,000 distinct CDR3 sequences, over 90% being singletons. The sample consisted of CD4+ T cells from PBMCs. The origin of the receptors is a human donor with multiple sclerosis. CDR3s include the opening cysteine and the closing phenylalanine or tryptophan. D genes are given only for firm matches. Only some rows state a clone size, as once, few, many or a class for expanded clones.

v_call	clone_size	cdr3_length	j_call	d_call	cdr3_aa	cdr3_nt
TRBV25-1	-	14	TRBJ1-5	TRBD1	CASSAGTGNQPQHF	TGTGCCAGCAGTGCCGGGACAGGGAATCAGCCCCAGCATTTT
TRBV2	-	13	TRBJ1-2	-	CASEAIMNYGYTF	TGTGCCAGCGAAGCCATCATGAACTATGGCTACACCTTC
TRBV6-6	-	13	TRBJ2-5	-	CAISRGYQETQYF	TGTGCCATCAGCCGGGGGTACCAAGAGACCCAGTACTTC
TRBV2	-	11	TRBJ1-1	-	CASSRQQEAFF	TGTGCCAGCTCCCGACAACAAGAAGCTTTCTTT
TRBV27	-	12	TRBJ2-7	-	CASKTGSYEQYF	TGTGCCAGTAAAACAGGGTCCTACGAGCAGTACTTC
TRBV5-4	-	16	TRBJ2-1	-	CASSFTSGVFYNEQFF	TGTGCCAGCAGCTTTACGTCCGGGGTATTCTACAATGAGCAGTTCTTC
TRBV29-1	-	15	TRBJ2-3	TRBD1	CSVARTGALPDTQYF	TGCAGCGTTGCTCGGACAGGGGCTTTGCCAGATACGCAGTATTTT
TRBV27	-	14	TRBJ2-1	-	CASSSGLTFSEQFF	TGTGCCAGCAGTTCCGGGCTAACTTTCAGTGAGCAGTTCTTC
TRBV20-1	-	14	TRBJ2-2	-	CSARPPPNTGELFF	TGCAGTGCTAGACCCCCGCCCAACACCGGGGAGCTGTTTTTT
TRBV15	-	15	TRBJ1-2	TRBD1	CATSRDPSRGHGYTF	TGTGCCACCAGCAGAGACCCCTCCAGGGGGCATGGCTACACCTTC
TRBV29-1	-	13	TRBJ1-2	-	CSVRGKANYGYTF	TGCAGCGTTCGAGGAAAGGCTAACTATGGCTACACCTTC
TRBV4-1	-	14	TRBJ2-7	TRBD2	CASFMGGSFLWQYF	TGCGCCAGCTTTATGGGGGGGAGTTTTCTCTGGCAGTACTTC
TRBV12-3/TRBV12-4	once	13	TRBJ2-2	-	CASSLEGSGELFF	TGTGCCAGCAGTTTGGAGGGTTCCGGGGAGCTGTTTTTT
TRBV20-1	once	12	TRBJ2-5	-	CSAPTRWETQYF	TGCAGTGCCCCGACTAGATGGGAGACCCAGTACTTC
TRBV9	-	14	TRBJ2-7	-	CASSGQGLLGEQYF	TGTGCCAGCAGCGGGCAGGGTCTGTTGGGCGAGCAGTACTTC
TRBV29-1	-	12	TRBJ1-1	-	CSGSTQPTEAFF	TGCAGCGGATCTACACAGCCCACTGAAGCTTTCTTT
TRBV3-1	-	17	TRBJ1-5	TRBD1	CASSQDPTGGARQPQHF	TGTGCCAGCAGCCAAGATCCCACAGGGGGCGCGAGGCAGCCCCAGCATTTT
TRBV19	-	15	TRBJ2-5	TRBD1	CASSIRWQGEQTQYF	TGTGCCAGTAGTATACGGTGGCAGGGGGAACAGACCCAGTACTTC
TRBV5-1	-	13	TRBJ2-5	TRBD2	CASSFGLEGTQYF	TGCGCCAGCAGCTTCGGACTAGAAGGGACCCAGTACTTC
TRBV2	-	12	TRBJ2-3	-	CASSAESYTQYF	TGTGCCAGCAGTGCGGAGTCTTATACGCAGTATTTT
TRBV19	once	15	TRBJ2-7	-	CASSTTRTSSYEQYF	TGTGCCAGTAGCACCACTAGGACTTCCTCCTACGAGCAGTACTTC
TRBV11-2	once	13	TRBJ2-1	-	CASSQDYLAEQFF	TGTGCCAGCAGCCAGGACTACCTCGCGGAGCAGTTCTTC
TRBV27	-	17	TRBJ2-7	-	CASSPPPFGARSYEQYF	TGTGCCAGCAGTCCCCCCCCCTTCGGGGCTAGATCCTACGAGCAGTACTTC
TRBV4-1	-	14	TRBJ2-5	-	CASSQGGEPRTQYF	TGCGCCAGCAGCCAAGGGGGGGAACCTCGGACCCAGTACTTC
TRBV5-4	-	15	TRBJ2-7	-	CASSLDPGGSYEQYF	TGTGCCAGCAGCTTGGACCCCGGAGGGTCCTACGAGCAGTACTTC
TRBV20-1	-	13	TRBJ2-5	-	CSAVFSGQETQYF	TGCAGTGCTGTATTTAGCGGACAAGAGACCCAGTACTTC
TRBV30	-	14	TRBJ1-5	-	CAWSVLTHDQPQHF	TGTGCCTGGAGTGTACTGACACACGATCAGCCCCAGCATTTT
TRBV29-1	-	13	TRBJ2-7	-	CSVEGRRSGEQYF	TGCAGCGTTGAGGGCAGGAGGTCGGGGGAGCAGTACTTC
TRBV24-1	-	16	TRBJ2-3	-	CATSDSLPVWPDTQYF	TGTGCCACCAGTGATTCACTCCCGGTATGGCCAGATACGCAGTATTTT
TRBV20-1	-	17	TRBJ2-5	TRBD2	CSAGGNGRGRDQETQYF	TGCAGTGCGGGGGGGAACGGTCGCGGGAGAGATCAAGAGACCCAGTACTTC
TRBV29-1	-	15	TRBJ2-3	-	CSVLGLARNTDTQYF	TGCAGCGTCTTGGGGCTAGCGAGAAACACAGATACGCAGTATTTT
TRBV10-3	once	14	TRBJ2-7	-	CAISDRQDNYEQYF	TGTGCCATCAGTGATCGGCAGGACAACTACGAGCAGTACTTC
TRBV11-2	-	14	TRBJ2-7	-	CASSFMTSRDEQYF	TGTGCCAGCAGCTTCATGACCTCCAGGGACGAGCAGTACTTC
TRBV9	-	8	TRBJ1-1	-	CASTHSFF	TGTGCCAGCACACATTCTTTCTTT
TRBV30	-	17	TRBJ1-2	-	CAWSVQAWLTRNYGYTF	TGTGCCTGGAGTGTTCAAGCGTGGCTTACACGTAACTATGGCTACACCTTC
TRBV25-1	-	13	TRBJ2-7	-	CASSSTRSYEQYF	TGTGCCAGCAGCTCCACCCGATCCTACGAGCAGTACTTC
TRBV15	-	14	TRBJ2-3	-	CATSRGAGADTQYF	TGTGCCACCAGCAGAGGGGCAGGCGCAGATACGCAGTATTTT
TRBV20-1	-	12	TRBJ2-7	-	CSAVDPPYEQYF	TGCAGTGCAGTAGATCCCCCCTACGAGCAGTACTTC
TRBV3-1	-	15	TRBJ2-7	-	CASSPFEQGSGEQYF	TGTGCCAGCAGCCCCTTCGAGCAGGGGAGTGGCGAGCAGTACTTC
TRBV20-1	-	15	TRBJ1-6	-	CSAKGGTFPGLTLHF	TGCAGTGCCAAAGGGGGGACCTTCCCTGGATTGACCCTCCACTTT
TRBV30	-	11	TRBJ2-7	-	CAWSIYYEQYF	TGTGCCTGGAGCATCTACTACGAGCAGTACTTC
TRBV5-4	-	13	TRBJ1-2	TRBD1	CASSLARDRSYTF	TGTGCCAGCAGCTTGGCTAGGGACAGGAGCTACACCTTC
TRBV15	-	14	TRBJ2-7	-	CATSRDLGANEQYF	TGTGCCACCAGCAGAGATCTAGGGGCCAACGAGCAGTACTTC
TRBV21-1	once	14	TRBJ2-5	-	CASSKHRVRETQYF	TGTGCCAGCAGCAAGCACAGGGTGCGGGAGACCCAGTACTTC
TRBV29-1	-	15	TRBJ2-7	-	CSVVLSGRGSYEQYF	TGCAGCGTTGTACTCTCGGGACGGGGTTCCTACGAGCAGTACTTC
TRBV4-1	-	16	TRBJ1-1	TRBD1	CASSHNRARGDTEAFF	TGCGCCAGCAGCCACAACAGGGCCAGGGGGGACACTGAAGCTTTCTTT
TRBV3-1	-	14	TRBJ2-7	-	CASSLTTRSYEQYF	TGTGCCAGCAGTCTAACGACTCGCTCCTACGAGCAGTACTTC
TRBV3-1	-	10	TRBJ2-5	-	CASRGATQYF	TGTGCCAGCAGGGGAGCGACCCAGTACTTC
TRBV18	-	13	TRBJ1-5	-	CASSPLRNQPQHF	TGTGCCAGCTCCCCACTTCGGAATCAGCCCCAGCATTTT
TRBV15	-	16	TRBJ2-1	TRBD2	CATSRDGVAGGLEQFF	TGTGCCACCAGCAGAGATGGGGTGGCGGGAGGGTTAGAACAGTTCTTC
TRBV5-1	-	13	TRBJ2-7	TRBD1	CASRPLQGHEQYF	TGCGCCAGCAGGCCGCTACAGGGGCACGAGCAGTACTTC
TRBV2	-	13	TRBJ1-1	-	CASSARGNTEAFF	TGTGCCAGCAGTGCAAGGGGGAACACTGAAGCTTTCTTT
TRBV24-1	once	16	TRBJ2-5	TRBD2	CATSDRGLAGKETQYF	TGTGCCACCAGTGACCGCGGACTAGCGGGAAAAGAGACCCAGTACTTC
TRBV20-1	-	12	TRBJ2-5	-	CSMRSSQETQYF	TGCAGTATGCGGAGCTCCCAAGAGACCCAGTACTTC
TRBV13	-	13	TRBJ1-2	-	CASSPGSRNGYTF	TGTGCCAGCAGCCCGGGCTCTCGGAATGGCTACACCTTC